This TCR beta chain appears in the sequencing data of a study of tumor-infiltrating lymphocytes in primary liver carcinoma. About the research overall: Surgeons treated the primary liver carcinoma of the patients by surgical resection.

The study extracted blood RNA from unsorted whole blood and also extracted germline DNA. The ends lost 7 bases at V and 0 bases at J; junction bases unmatched: 8. The CDR3 runs to 15 residues. The V gene's germline CDR1 is MGHRA and CDR2 YSYEKL. With regard to this clonotype: Its specificity is unknown. A read error may be the cause here, since a much bigger clone is one base away.

With approximately 500 ng total RNA as template and a constant-region primer, TCR beta cDNA was made. ARM-PCR, slightly modified, supplied the TCR beta libraries through three nested multiplex PCR rounds. For roughly 10 cycles apiece, the opening two PCR rounds ran with TRBV1-TRBV30 forward primers and a C-beta reverse primer. From the multiplex PCR reads, TCRdb called clonotypes with MiXCR, one entry per CDR3 protein. The table records 300,000 to 400,000 distinct CDR3 sequences, around three fifths of them present only once. Study-wide results and caveats: Paired tumor-adjacent and tumor-blood samples overlapped less than tumor region pairs did. The 250 largest clones made up significantly more of tumor than blood repertoires (p = 0.039).

The chain is built from TRBV4-1 and TRBJ2-7, with 8 positions matching TRBD1. Sequenced: peripheral blood. The source is a man in his forties with primary liver carcinoma and hepatitis B virus infection. The CDR3 loop reads CASNQATGASYEQYF. In DNA, the CDR3 is TGCGCCAGCAACCAGGCGACAGGGGCCTCCTACGAGCAGTACTTC.